Listed below are T cell receptor beta chains from one sample, sequenced in a study of blood T cell repertoires in COVID-19. TCRdb's table, derived via immunoSEQ multiplex PCR, lists solely in-frame clones and lacks some. This sample carries more than 100,000 clones, about 87% of them seen once, and the ten largest clones take 10% to 15%. What was sequenced was peripheral blood. Every receptor here comes from a human donor in a cohort sampled during active or convalescent COVID-19. CDR3s include the opening cysteine and the closing phenylalanine or tryptophan. The D gene is left open where the match is weak. Some rows have no size entry. The others give once, few or many, or a class for an expanded clone.

d_call j_call clone_size v_call cdr3_aa cdr3_nt
TRBD1 TRBJ2-1 once TRBV9 CASSSYRGQYNEQFF TGTGCCAGCAGCTCCTACAGGGGCCAGTACAATGAGCAGTTCTTC
. TRBJ1-4 few TRBV27 CASKGGANEKLFF TGTGCCAGCAAGGGAGGGGCCAATGAAAAACTGTTTTTT
TRBD1 TRBJ1-1 few TRBV5-1 CASSVLQGENTEAFF TGCGCCAGCAGCGTATTACAGGGGGAGAACACTGAAGCTTTCTTT
. TRBJ2-3 . TRBV18 CASSLLGGGSTDTQYF TGTGCCAGCTCCCTCCTCGGCGGCGGCAGCACAGATACGCAGTATTTT
. TRBJ2-1 . TRBV10-2 CATGGGSGNEQFF TGCGCCACGGGCGGAGGTAGCGGCAATGAGCAGTTCTTC
. TRBJ2-6 once TRBV7-8 CASSLALGMTGANVLTF TGTGCCAGCAGCTTAGCGCTCGGGATGACTGGGGCCAACGTCCTGACTTTC
. TRBJ2-6 . TRBV5-1 CASSPRGAGANVLTF TGCGCCAGCAGCCCCAGGGGGGCTGGGGCCAACGTCCTGACTTTC
TRBD2 TRBJ2-3 . TRBV6-4 CASSETGLAGITDTQYF TGTGCCAGCAGTGAAACGGGACTAGCGGGGATCACAGATACGCAGTATTTT
TRBD1 TRBJ2-1 . TRBV19 CASSRARGTGAYNEQFF TGTGCCAGTAGTAGAGCCCGGGGGACAGGGGCTTACAATGAGCAGTTCTTC
TRBD1 TRBJ1-6 . TRBV6-6 CASTRDSGRSPLHF TGTGCCAGCACCCGGGACAGCGGCCGTTCACCCCTCCACTTT
TRBD2 TRBJ2-1 . TRBV7-9 CASSSPRTSGSSSYNEQFF TGTGCCAGCAGCTCACCACGTACTAGCGGGTCCAGCTCCTACAATGAGCAGTTCTTC
TRBD1 TRBJ1-5 . TRBV24-1 CATSDWSGGFNQPQHF TGTGCCACCAGTGATTGGTCAGGGGGCTTCAATCAGCCCCAGCATTTT
. TRBJ1-1 . TRBV13 CASSPRWRATEAFF TGTGCCAGCAGCCCCCGCTGGCGGGCCACTGAAGCTTTCTTT
. TRBJ2-5 . TRBV18 CASSPPNQETQYF TGTGCCAGCTCACCTCCCAACCAAGAGACCCAGTACTTC
. TRBJ1-3 . TRBV24-1 CATSDGSENTIYF TGTGCCACCAGTGATGGCAGTGAAAACACCATATATTTT
. TRBJ2-1 . TRBV5-1 CASSLDRTPPDEQFF TGCGCCAGCAGCTTGGATAGGACACCCCCCGATGAGCAGTTCTTC
. TRBJ2-5 . TRBV7-3 CASSPLGRVDQETQYF TGTGCCAGCAGCCCCCTCGGCAGGGTGGATCAAGAGACCCAGTACTTC
. TRBJ1-1 . TRBV5-1 CASSFTGNTEAFF TGCGCCAGCAGCTTTACAGGGAACACTGAAGCTTTCTTT
. TRBJ2-7 . TRBV27 CASGKGGLRDEQYF TGTGCCAGCGGGAAGGGAGGTCTTCGGGACGAGCAGTACTTC
TRBD1 TRBJ1-2 . TRBV11-2 CASSLDFGQGASGYTF TGTGCCAGCAGCTTAGATTTCGGGCAGGGGGCCTCTGGCTACACCTTC
TRBD1 TRBJ1-2 . TRBV7-2 CASSLAWGQGAGGYTF TGTGCCAGCAGCTTAGCATGGGGGCAGGGGGCGGGCGGCTACACCTTC
. TRBJ1-1 . TRBV5-1 CASSLGLGRSTEAFF TGCGCCAGCAGCTTGGGTCTGGGCAGATCCACTGAAGCTTTCTTT
TRBD2 TRBJ2-1 . TRBV9 CASSVGGGLATYNEQFF TGTGCCAGCAGCGTAGGAGGGGGACTAGCAACCTACAATGAGCAGTTCTTC
. TRBJ1-5 few TRBV6-5 CASSRTFSNQPQHF TGTGCCAGCAGTCGGACATTCAGCAATCAGCCCCAGCATTTT
TRBD1 TRBJ1-2 . TRBV28 CASTLMGQTGIYGYTF TGTGCCAGCACCTTGATGGGGCAGACAGGGATCTATGGCTACACCTTC
. TRBJ2-1 once TRBV10-2 CASGDLINEQFF TGCGCCAGCGGGGACTTGATCAATGAGCAGTTCTTC
TRBD1 TRBJ1-2 . TRBV6-1 CASSEGDSYGYTF TGTGCCAGCAGTGAGGGGGACAGCTATGGCTACACCTTC
TRBD1 TRBJ1-4 . TRBV18 CASSPDLGQPSNEKLFF TGTGCCAGCTCACCCGACCTGGGACAGCCTTCTAATGAAAAACTGTTTTTT
. TRBJ2-1 . TRBV2 CASHKGLVNEQFF TGTGCCAGCCACAAGGGACTGGTCAATGAGCAGTTCTTC
. TRBJ1-1 once TRBV5-1 CASSLAGGNTEAFF TGCGCCAGCAGCTTGGCCGGGGGAAACACTGAAGCTTTCTTT
. TRBJ2-5 once TRBV6-6 CASSSSGGQETQYF .
TRBD1 TRBJ2-6 . TRBV7-8 CASSRGQGASGANVLTF TGTGCCAGCAGCCGAGGACAGGGGGCTTCTGGGGCCAACGTCCTGACTTTC